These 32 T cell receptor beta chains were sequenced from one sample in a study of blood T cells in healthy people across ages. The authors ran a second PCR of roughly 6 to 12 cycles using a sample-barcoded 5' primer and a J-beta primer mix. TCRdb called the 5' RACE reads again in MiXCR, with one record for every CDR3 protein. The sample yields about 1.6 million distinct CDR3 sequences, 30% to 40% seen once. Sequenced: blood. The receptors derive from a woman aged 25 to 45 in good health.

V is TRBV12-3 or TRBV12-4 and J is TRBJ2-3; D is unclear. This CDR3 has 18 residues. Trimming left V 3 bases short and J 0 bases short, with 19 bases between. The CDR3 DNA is TGTGCCAGCAGTTTTCTACGAAGCCGGGCCTTAAGCACAGATACGCAGTATTTT. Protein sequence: CASSFLRSRALSTDTQYF.

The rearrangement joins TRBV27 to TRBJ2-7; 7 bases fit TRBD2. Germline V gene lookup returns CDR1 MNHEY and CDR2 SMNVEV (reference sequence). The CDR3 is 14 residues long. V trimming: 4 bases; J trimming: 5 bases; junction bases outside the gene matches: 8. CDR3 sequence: CASSYGDYPHEQYF. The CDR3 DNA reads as TGTGCCAGCAGTTACGGGGACTACCCTCACGAGCAGTACTTC.

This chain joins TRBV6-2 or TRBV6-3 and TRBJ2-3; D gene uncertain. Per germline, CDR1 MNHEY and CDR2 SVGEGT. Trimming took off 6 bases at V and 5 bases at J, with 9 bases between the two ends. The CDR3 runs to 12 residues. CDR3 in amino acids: CASRPYGDTQYF. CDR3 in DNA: TGTGCCAGCAGGCCCTACGGAGATACGCAGTATTTT.

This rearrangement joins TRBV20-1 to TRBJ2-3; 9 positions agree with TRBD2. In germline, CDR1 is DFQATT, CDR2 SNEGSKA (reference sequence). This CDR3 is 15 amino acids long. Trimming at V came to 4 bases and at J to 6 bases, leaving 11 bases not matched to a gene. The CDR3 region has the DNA TGCAGTGCTATACGTACTAGCGGGCCTGGGGATACGCAGTATTTT. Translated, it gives CSAIRTSGPGDTQYF.

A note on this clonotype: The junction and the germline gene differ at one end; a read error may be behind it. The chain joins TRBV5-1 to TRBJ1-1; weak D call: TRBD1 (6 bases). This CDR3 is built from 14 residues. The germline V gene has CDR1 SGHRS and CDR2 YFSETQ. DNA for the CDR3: TGCGCCAGCAGGGGGGCAGGATCCTACACTGGAGCTTTCTTT. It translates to CASRGAGSYTGAFF.

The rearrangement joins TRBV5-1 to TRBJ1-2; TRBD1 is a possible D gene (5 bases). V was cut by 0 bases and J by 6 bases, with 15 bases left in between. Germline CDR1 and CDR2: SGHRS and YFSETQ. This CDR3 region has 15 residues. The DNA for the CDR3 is TGCGCCAGCAGCTTGGGGGGCAGGGACTTTGATGGCTACACCTTC. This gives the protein CASSLGGRDFDGYTF.

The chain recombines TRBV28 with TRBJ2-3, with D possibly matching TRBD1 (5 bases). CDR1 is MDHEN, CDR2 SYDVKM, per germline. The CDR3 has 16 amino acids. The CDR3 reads CGTVPDRTFRTDTQYF. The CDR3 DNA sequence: TGTGGCACGGTCCCCGACAGAACCTTTAGGACAGATACGCAGTATTTT.

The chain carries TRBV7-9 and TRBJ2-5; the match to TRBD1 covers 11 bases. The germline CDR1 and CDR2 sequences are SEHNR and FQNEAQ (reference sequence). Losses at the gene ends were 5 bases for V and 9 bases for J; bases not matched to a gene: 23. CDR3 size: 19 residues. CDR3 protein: CASSPPDTLGQGAPEAQYF. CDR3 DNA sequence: TGTGCCAGCAGCCCACCCGACACCTTAGGACAGGGGGCTCCGGAGGCCCAGTACTTC.

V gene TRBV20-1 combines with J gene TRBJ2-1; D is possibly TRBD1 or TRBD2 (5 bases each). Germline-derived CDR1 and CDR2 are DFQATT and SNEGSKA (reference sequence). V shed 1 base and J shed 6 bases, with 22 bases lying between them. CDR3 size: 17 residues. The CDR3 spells CSARAQFLAQVGNEQFF. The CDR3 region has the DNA TGCAGTGCTAGAGCTCAATTTCTAGCACAGGTGGGCAATGAGCAGTTCTTC.

The CDR3 sequence is CASSDGHLYGYTF. CDR3 DNA sequence: TGTGCCAGCAGTGACGGGCACCTCTATGGCTACACCTTC. The J gene is TRBJ1-2, the V gene TRBV6-4; no clear D gene. Trimming left V 2 bases short and J 4 bases short, with 8 bases between. There are 13 residues in the CDR3. The germline CDR1 and CDR2 sequences are MRHNA and SNTAGT.

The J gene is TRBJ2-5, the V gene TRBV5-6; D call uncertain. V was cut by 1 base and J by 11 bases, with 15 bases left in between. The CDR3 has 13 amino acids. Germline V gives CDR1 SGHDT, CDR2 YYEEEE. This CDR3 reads CASSLNGFHEQYF. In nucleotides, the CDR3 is TGTGCCAGCAGCTTGAACGGGTTCCATGAGCAGTACTTC.

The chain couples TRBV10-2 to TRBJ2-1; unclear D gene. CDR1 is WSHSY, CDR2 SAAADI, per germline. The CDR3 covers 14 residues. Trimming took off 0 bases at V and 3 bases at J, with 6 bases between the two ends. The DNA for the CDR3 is TGCGCCAGCAGTGAGTCTGCTGGCTACAATGAGCAGTTCTTC. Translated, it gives CASSESAGYNEQFF.

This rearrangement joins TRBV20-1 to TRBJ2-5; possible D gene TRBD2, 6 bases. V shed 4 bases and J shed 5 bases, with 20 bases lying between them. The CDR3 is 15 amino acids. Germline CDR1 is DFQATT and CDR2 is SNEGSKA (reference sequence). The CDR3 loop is CSAIRLTGDVETQYF. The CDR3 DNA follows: TGCAGTGCTATTCGACTAACGGGGGATGTCGAGACCCAGTACTTC.

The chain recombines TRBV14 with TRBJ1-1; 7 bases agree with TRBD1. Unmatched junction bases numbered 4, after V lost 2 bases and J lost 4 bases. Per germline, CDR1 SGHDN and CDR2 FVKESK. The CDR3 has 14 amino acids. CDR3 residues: CASSQTRGLTEAFF. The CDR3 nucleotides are TGTGCCAGCAGCCAAACTAGGGGGCTCACTGAAGCTTTCTTT.

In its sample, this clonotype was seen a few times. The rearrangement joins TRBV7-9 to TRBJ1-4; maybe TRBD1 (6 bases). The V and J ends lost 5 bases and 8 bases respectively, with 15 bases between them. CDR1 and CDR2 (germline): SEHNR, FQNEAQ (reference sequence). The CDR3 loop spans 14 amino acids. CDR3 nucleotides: TGTGCCAGCAGCCCGGACAGACTAGCCGAAAAACTGTTTTTT. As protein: CASSPDRLAEKLFF.

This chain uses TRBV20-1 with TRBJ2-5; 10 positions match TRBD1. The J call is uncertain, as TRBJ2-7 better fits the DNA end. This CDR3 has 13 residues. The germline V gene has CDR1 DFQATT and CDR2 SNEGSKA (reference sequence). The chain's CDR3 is CSAGTGEAYEQYF. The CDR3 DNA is TGCAGTGCTGGGACAGGGGAAGCCTACGAGCAGTACTTC.

Here the CDR3 reads CASSPTWGYDYGYTF. The DNA for the CDR3 is TGCGCCAGCAGCCCCACGTGGGGATACGACTATGGCTACACCTTC. V is TRBV5-1 and J is TRBJ1-2, with D hard to call. The CDR3 is made up of 15 amino acids. Germline V gene data show CDR1 as SGHRS and CDR2 as YFSETQ. Trimming took 4 bases from V and 3 from J, leaving 16 bases between them.

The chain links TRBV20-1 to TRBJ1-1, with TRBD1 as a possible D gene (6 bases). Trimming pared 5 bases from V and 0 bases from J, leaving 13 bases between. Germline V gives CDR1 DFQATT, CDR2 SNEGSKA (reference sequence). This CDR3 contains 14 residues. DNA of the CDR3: TGCAGTGCTTCACAGGGCTTCATGAACACTGAAGCTTTCTTT. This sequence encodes CSASQGFMNTEAFF.

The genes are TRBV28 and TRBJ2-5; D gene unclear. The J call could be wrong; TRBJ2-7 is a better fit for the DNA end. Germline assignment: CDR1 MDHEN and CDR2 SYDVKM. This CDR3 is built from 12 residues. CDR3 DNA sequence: TGTGCCAGCGGTTCCAACGCTGACGAGCAGTACTTC. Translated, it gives CASGSNADEQYF.

In nucleotides, the CDR3 is TGTGCCAGCGCGGACTCATTAGTCTACAATGAGCAGTACTTC. Translated, it gives CASADSLVYNEQYF. V usage is TRBV4-2 and J usage is TRBJ2-4, with a weak D call TRBD2 (5 bases). Between the trimmed V and J ends, which lost 8 bases and 13 bases, there was a span of 24 bases. CDR3 size: 14 residues. Germline loops: CDR1 LGHNA, CDR2 YNFKEQ.

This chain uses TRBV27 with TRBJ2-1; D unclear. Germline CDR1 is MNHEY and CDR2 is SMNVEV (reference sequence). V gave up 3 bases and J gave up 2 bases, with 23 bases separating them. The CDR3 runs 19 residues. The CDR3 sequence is CASSFIGGSPLIPYNEQFF. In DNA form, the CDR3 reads TGTGCCAGCAGTTTTATCGGCGGAAGCCCCCTTATCCCCTACAATGAGCAGTTCTTC.

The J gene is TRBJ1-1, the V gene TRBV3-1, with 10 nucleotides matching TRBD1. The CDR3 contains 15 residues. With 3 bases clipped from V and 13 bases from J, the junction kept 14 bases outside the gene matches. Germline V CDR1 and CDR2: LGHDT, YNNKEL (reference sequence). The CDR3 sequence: CASSHTDRGNTQVFF. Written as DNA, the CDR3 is TGTGCCAGCAGCCACACGGACAGGGGGAACACTCAAGTTTTCTTT.

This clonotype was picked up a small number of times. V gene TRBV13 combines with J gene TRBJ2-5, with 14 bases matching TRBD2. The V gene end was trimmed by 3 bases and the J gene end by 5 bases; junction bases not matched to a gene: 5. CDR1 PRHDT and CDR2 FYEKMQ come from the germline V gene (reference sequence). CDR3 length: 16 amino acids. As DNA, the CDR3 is TGTGCCAGCAGCTTCGGGACTAGCGGGAGAGGGGAGACCCAGTACTTC. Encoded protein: CASSFGTSGRGETQYF.

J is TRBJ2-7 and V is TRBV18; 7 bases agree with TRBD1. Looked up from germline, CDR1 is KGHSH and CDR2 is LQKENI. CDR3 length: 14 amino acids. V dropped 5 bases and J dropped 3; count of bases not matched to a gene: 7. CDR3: CASSTAGTDYEQYF. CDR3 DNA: TGTGCCAGCTCAACGGCCGGGACAGACTACGAGCAGTACTTC.

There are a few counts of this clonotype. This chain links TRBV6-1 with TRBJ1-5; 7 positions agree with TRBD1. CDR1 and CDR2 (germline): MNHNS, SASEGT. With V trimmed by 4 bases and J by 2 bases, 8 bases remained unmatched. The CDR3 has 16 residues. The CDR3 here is CASSGQGGKGNQPQHF. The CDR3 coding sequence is TGTGCCAGCAGTGGTCAGGGGGGAAAGGGCAATCAGCCCCAGCATTTT.

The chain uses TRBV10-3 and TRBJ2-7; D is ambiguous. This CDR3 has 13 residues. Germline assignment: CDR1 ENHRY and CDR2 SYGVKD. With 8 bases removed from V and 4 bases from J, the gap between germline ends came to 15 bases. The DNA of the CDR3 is TGTGCCATCTCATCACCTCGTTTTTACGAGCAGTACTTC. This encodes CAISSPRFYEQYF.

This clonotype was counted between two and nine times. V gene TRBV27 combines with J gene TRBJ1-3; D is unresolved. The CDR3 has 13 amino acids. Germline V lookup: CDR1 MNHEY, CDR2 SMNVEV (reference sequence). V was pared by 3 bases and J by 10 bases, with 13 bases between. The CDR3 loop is CASSLSGESTIYF. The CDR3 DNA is TGTGCCAGCAGTTTGTCTGGCGAAAGTACCATATATTTT.

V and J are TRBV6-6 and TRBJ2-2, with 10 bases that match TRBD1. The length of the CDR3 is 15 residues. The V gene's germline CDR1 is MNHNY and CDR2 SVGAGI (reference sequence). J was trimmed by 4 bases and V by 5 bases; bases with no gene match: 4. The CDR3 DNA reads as TGTGCCAGCAGTCCCGGGACAGGGGTCACCGGGGAGCTGTTTTTT. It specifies CASSPGTGVTGELFF.

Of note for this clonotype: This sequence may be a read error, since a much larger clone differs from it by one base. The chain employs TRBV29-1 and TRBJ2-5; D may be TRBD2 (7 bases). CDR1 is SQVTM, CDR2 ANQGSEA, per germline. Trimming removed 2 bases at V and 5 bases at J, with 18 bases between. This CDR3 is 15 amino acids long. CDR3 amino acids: CSVERGSGGPETQYF. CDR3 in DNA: TGCAGCGTTGAAAGAGGATCGGGGGGCCCGGAGACCCAGTACTTC.

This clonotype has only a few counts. For the CDR3, the DNA is TGCGCCAGCAGCCAAGGGGCATACAGGGGGGGCTGGCAAGAGACCCAGTACTTC. As protein: CASSQGAYRGGWQETQYF. This chain links TRBV4-1 with TRBJ2-5; D may be TRBD1 (8 bases). Germline lookup yields CDR1 MGHRA and CDR2 YSYEKL. The CDR3 length is 18 residues. The V end was cut by 1 base, the J end by 2 bases, with 20 bases between.

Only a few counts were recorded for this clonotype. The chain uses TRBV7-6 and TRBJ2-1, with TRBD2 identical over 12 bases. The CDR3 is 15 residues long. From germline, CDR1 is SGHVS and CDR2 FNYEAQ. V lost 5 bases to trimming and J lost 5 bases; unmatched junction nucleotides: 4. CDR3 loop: CASSRTSGKNNEQFF. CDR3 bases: TGTGCCAGCAGCCGGACTAGCGGGAAGAACAATGAGCAGTTCTTC.

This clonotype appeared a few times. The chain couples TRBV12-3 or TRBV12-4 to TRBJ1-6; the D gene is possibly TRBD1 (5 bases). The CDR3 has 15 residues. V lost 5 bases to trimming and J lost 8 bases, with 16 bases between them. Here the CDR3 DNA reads TGTGCCAGCAGTGGCGGGCAGGGTTACTATTCACCCCTCCACTTT. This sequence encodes CASSGGQGYYSPLHF.